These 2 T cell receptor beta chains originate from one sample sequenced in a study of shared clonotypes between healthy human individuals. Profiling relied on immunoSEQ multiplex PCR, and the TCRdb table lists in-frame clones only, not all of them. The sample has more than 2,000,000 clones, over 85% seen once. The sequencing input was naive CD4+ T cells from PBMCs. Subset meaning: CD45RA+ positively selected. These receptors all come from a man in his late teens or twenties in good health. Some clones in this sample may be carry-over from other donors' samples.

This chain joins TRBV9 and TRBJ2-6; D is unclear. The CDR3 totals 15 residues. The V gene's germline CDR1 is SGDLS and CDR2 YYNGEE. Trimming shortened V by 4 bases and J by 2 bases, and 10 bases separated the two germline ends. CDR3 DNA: TGTGCCAGCAGCCCCCAGAGAGCTGGGGCCAACGTCCTGACTTTC. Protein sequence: CASSPQRAGANVLTF.

The CDR3: CASSEGGQGDTIYF. DNA of the CDR3: TGTGCCAGCAGCGAGGGAGGACAGGGCGACACCATATATTTT. The chain recombines TRBV9 with TRBJ1-3; 8 nucleotides align to TRBD1. Losses at the gene ends were 3 bases for V and 8 bases for J; bases not matched to a gene: 7. The CDR3 is made up of 14 amino acids. From germline, CDR1 is SGDLS and CDR2 YYNGEE.